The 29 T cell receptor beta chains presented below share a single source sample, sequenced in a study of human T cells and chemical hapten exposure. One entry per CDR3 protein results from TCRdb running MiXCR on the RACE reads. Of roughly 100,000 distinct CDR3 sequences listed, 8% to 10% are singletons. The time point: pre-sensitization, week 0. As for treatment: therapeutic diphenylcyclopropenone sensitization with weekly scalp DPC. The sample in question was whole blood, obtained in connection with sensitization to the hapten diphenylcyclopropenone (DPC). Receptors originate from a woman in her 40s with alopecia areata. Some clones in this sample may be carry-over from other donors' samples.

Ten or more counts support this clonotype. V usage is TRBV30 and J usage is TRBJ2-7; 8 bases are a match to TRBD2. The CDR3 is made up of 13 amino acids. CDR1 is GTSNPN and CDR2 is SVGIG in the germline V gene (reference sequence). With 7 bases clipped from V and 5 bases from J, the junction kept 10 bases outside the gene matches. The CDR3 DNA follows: TGTGCCTTTACCGGGACTAGTGCCCACGAGCAGTACTTC. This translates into CAFTGTSAHEQYF. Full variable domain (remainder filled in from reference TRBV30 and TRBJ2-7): SQTIHQWPATLVQPVGSPLSLECTVEGTSNPNLYWYRQAAGRGLQLLFYSVGIGQISSEVPQNLSASRPQDRQFILSSKKLLLSDSGFYLCAFTGTSAHEQYFGPGTRLTVT.

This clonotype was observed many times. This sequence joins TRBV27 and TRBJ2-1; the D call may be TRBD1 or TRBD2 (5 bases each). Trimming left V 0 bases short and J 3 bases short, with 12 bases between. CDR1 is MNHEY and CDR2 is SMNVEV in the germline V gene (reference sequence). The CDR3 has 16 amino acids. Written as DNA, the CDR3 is TGTGCCAGCAGTTTATCGGGGGACCAGCGCTACAATGAGCAGTTCTTC. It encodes CASSLSGDQRYNEQFF.

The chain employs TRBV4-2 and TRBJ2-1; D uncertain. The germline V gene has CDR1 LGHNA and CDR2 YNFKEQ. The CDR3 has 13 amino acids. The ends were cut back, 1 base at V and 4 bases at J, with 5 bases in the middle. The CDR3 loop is CASSQGAYNEQFF. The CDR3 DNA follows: TGTGCCAGCAGCCAAGGGGCATACAATGAGCAGTTCTTC.

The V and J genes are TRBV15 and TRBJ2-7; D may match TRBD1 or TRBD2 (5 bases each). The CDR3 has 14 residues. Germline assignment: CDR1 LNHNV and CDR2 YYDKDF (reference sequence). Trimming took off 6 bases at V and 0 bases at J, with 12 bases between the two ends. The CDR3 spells CATSPTGTSYEQYF. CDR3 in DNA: TGTGCCACCAGTCCCACGGGGACCTCCTACGAGCAGTACTTC.

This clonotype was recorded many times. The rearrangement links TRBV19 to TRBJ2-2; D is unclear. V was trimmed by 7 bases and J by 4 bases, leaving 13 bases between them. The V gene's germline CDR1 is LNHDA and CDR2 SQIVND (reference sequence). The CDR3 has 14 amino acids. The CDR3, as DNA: TGTGCCAGTATGGAGACTCTTCGCACCGGGGAGCTGTTTTTT. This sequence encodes CASMETLRTGELFF.

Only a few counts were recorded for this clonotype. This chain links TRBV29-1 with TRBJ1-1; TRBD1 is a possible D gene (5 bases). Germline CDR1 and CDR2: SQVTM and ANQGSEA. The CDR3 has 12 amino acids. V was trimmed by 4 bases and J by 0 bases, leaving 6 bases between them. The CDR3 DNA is TGCAGCGTTGCGACAGTGAACACTGAAGCTTTCTTT. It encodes CSVATVNTEAFF.

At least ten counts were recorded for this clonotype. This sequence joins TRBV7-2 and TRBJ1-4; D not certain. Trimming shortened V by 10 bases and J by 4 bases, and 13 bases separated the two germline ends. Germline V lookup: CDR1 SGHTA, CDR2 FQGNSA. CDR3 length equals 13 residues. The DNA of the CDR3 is TGTGCCACCTCCACCCGGAGTAATGAAAAACTGTTTTTT. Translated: CATSTRSNEKLFF. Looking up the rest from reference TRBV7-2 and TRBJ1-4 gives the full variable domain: GAGVSQSPSNKVTEKGKDVELRCDPISGHTALYWYRQSLGQGLEFLIYFQGNSAPDKSGLPSDRFSAERTGGSVSTLTIQRTQQEDSAVYLCATSTRSNEKLFFGSGTQLSVL.

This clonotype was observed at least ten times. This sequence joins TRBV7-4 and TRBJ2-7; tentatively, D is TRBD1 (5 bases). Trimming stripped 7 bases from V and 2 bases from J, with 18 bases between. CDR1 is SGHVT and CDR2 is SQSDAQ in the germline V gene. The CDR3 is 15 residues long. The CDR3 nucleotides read TGTGCCAGCACCCTCGCGCCCCAGGGCACCTACGAGCAGTACTTC. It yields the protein CASTLAPQGTYEQYF.

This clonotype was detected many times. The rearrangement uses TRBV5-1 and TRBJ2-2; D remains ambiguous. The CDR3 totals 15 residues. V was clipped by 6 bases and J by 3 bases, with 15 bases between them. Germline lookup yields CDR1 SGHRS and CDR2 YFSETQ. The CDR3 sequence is CASTLSDTYTGELFF. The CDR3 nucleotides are TGCGCCAGCACCCTAAGTGACACTTACACCGGGGAGCTGTTTTTT.

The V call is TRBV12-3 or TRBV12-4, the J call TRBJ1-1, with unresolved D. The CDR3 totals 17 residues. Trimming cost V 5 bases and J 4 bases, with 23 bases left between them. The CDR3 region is CASSPLRTGPFATEAFF. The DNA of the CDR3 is TGTGCCAGCAGTCCGCTACGGACGGGCCCTTTTGCCACTGAAGCTTTCTTT.

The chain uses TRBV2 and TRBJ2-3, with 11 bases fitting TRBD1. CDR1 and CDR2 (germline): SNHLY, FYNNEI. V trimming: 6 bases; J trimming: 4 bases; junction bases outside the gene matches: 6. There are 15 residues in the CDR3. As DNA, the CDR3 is TGTGCCAGCAGGACGGACAGGGGGCTATCAGATACGCAGTATTTT. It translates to CASRTDRGLSDTQYF.

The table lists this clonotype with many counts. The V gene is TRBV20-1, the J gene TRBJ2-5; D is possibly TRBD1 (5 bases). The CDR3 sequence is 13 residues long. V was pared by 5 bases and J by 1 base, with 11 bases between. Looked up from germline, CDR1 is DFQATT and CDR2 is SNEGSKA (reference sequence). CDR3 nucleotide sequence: TGCAGTGCTCCCCGGCAGGGCCAAGAGACCCAGTACTTC. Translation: CSAPRQGQETQYF.

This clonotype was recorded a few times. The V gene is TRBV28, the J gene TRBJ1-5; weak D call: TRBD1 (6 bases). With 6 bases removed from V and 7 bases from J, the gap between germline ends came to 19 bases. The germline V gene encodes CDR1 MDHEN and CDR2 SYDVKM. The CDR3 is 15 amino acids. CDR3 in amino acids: CASSLTGIRMQPQHF. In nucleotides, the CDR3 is TGTGCCAGCAGCCTAACAGGGATTCGTATGCAGCCCCAGCATTTT. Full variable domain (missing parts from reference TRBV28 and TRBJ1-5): DVKVTQSSRYLVKRTGEKVFLECVQDMDHENMFWYRQDPGLGLRLIYFSYDVKMKEKGDIPEGYSVSREKKERFSLILESASTNQTSMYLCASSLTGIRMQPQHFGDGTRLSIL.

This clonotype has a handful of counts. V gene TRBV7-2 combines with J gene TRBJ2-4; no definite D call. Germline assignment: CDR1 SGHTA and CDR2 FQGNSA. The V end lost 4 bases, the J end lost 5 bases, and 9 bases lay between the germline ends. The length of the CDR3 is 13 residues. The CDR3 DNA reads TGTGCCAGCAGCTCTCAGCATCAAAACATTCAGTACTTC. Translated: CASSSQHQNIQYF.

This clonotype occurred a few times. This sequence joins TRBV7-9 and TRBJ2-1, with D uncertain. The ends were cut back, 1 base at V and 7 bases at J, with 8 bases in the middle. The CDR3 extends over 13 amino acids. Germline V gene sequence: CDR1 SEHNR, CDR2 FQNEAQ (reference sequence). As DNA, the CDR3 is TGTGCCAGCAGCTTAGGGGGTATTAATGAGCAGTTCTTC. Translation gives CASSLGGINEQFF.

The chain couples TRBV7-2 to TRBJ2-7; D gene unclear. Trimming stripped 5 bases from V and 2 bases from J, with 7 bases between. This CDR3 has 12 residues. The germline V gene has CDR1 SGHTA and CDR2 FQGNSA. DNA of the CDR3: TGTGCCAGCAGCCCATATACCTACGAGCAGTACTTC. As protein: CASSPYTYEQYF.

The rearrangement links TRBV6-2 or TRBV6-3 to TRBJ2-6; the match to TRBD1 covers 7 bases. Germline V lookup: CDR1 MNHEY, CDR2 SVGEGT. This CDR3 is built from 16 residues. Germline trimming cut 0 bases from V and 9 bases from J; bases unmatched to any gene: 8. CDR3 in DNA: TGTGCCAGCAGTTACTCTACAGGGGCCCGGGGCAACGTCCTGACTTTC. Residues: CASSYSTGARGNVLTF.

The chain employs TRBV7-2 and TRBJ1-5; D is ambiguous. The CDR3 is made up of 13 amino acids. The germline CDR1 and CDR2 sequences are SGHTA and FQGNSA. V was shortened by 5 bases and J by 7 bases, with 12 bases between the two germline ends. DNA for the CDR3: TGTGCCAGCAGCCGCGGGGTTGGCCAGCCCCAGCATTTT. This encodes CASSRGVGQPQHF.

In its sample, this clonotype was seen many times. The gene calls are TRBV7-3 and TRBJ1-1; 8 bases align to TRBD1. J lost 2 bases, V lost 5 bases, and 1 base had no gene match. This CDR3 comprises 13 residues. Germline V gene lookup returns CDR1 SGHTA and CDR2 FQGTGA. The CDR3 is CASSGQGNTEAFF. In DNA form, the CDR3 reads TGTGCCAGCAGCGGACAGGGAAACACTGAAGCTTTCTTT. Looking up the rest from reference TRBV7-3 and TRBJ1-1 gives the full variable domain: GAGVSQTPSNKVTEKGKYVELRCDPISGHTALYWYRQSLGQGPEFLIYFQGTGAADDSGLPNDRFFAVRPEGSVSTLKIQRTERGDSAVYLCASSGQGNTEAFFGQGTRLTVV.

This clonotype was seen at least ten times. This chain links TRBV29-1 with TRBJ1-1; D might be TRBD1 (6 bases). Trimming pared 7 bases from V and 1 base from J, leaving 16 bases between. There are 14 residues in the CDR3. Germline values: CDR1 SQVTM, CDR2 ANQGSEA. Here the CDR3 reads CSGRDTASNTEAFF. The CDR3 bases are TGCAGCGGCCGGGACACTGCTTCGAACACTGAAGCTTTCTTT.

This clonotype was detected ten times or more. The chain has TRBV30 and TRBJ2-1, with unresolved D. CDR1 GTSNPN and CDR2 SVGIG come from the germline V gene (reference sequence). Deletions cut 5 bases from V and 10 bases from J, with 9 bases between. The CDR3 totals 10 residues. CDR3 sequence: CAWGRIEQFF. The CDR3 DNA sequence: TGTGCCTGGGGTAGAATCGAGCAGTTCTTC.

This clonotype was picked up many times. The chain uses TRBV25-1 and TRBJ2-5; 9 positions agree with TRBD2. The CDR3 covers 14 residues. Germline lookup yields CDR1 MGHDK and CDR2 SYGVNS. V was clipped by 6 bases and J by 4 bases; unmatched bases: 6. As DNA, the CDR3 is TGTGCCAGCAGCGCGGCGGGGGGGCGAGAGACCCAGTACTTC. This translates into CASSAAGGRETQYF.

CDR3 DNA sequence: TGTGCCAGCAGTTTACTTGTCGAACGGACTGAAGCTTTCTTT. The encoded protein is CASSLLVERTEAFF. V usage is TRBV12-3 or TRBV12-4 and J usage is TRBJ1-1; no reliable D call. CDR3 size: 14 residues. Trimming stripped 2 bases from V and 5 bases from J, with 12 bases between.

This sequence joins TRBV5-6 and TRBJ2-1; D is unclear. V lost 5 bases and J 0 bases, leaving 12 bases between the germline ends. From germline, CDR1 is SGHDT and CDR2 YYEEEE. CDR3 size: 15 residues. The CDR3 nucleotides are TGTGCCAGCAGTCTCAGACTGGCCTCCTACAATGAGCAGTTCTTC. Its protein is CASSLRLASYNEQFF.

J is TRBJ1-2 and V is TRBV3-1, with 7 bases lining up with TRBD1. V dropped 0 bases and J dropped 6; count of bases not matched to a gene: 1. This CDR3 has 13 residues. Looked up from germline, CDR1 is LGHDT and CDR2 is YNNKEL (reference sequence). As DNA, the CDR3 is TGTGCCAGCAGCCAAGAAGGGACAGATGGCTACACCTTC. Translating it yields CASSQEGTDGYTF.

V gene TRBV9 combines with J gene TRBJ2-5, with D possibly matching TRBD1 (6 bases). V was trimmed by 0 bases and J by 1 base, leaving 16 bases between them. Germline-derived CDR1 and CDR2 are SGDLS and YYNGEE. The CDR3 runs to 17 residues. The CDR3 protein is CASSVEGGDTRQETQYF. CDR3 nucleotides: TGTGCCAGCAGCGTAGAAGGGGGAGATACCCGCCAAGAGACCCAGTACTTC.

The CDR3 protein is CAWVGDQETQYF. CDR3 bases: TGTGCCTGGGTTGGGGACCAAGAGACCCAGTACTTC. The chain carries TRBV30 and TRBJ2-5; no clear D gene. Germline lookup yields CDR1 GTSNPN and CDR2 SVGIG (reference sequence). CDR3 length: 12 residues. Trimming cost V 5 bases and J 0 bases, with 7 bases left between them.

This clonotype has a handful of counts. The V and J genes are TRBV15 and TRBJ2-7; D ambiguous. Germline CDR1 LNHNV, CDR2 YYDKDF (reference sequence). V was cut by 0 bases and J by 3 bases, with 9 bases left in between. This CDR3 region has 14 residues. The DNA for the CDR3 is TGTGCCACCAGCAGAGAGAAGGGCCACTACGAGCAGTACTTC. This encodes CATSREKGHYEQYF.

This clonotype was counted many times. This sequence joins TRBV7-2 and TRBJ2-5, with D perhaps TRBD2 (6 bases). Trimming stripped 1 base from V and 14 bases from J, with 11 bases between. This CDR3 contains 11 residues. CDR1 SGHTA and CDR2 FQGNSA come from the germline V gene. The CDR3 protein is CASSLGLGLYF. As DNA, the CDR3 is TGTGCCAGCAGCTTAGGACTAGGCTTATACTTC.